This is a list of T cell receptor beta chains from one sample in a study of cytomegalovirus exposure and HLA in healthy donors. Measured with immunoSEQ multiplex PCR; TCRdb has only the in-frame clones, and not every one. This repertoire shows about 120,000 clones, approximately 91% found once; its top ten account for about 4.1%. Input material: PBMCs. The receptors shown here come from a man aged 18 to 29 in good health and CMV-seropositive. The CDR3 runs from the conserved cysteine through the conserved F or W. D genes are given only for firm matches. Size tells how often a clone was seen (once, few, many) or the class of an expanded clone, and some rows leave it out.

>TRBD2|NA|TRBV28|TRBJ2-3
CASSLAVGDTQYF
TGTGCCAGCAGCCTAGCGGTGGGTGATACGCAGTATTTT
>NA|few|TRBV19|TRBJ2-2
CASSMFSTGELFF
TGTGCCAGTAGTATGTTTAGCACCGGGGAGCTGTTTTTT
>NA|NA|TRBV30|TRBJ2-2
CAWSVGGGELFF
TGTGCCTGGAGTGTCGGTGGCGGGGAGCTGTTTTTT
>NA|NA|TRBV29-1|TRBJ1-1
CSVDPLANTEAFF
TGCAGCGTTGACCCTTTGGCGAACACTGAAGCTTTCTTT
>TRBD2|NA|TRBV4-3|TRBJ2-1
CASSQGYASGGYNEQFF
TGCGCCAGCAGCCAAGGTTATGCTAGCGGGGGCTACAATGAGCAGTTCTTC
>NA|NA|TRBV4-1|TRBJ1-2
CASSPRMNQGYTF
TGCGCCAGCAGCCCGAGGATGAACCAAGGCTACACCTTC
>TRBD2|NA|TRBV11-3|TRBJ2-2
CASSSDGTSGGGDTGELFF
TGTGCCAGCAGCTCGGATGGGACTAGCGGGGGCGGTGACACCGGGGAGCTGTTTTTT
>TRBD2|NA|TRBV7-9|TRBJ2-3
CASQPLSGRTDTQYF
TGTGCCAGTCAGCCTCTTAGCGGGCGCACAGATACGCAGTATTTT
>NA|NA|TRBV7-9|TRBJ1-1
CASSLVGRGESTEAFF
TGTGCCAGCAGCTTAGTGGGCAGGGGAGAGTCCACTGAAGCTTTCTTT
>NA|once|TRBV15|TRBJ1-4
CATSRDRGTNEKLFF
TGTGCCACCAGCAGAGACAGAGGGACTAATGAAAAACTGTTTTTT
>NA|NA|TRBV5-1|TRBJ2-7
CASSLEAGAYEQYF
TGCGCCAGCAGCTTGGAGGCAGGGGCCTACGAGCAGTACTTC
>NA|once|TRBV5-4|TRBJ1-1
CASSSPLGAGRGNMNTEAFF
TGTGCCAGCAGCTCGCCCCTTGGGGCGGGACGGGGGAACATGAACACTGAAGCTTTCTTT
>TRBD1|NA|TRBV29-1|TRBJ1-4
CSVAPQGSGEKLFF
TGCAGCGTTGCCCCACAGGGGTCAGGTGAAAAACTGTTTTTT
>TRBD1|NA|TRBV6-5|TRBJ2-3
CASRQRTGVTDTQYF
TGTGCCAGTAGACAAAGGACAGGGGTGACAGATACGCAGTATTTT
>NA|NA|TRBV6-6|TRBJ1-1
CASSHGTEAFF
TGTGCCAGCAGCCACGGCACTGAAGCTTTCTTT
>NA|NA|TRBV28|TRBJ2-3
CASERVDTQYF
TGTGCCAGCGAGCGGGTGGATACGCAGTATTTT
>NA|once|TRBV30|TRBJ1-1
CAWTGISVNTEAFF
TGTGCCTGGACGGGGATTTCCGTGAACACTGAAGCTTTCTTT
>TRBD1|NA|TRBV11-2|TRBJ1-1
CASRGTGHTEAFF
TGTGCTAGCCGGGGGACAGGGCACACTGAAGCTTTCTTT
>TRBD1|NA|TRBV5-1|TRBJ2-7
CASSSVTGGEQYF
TGCGCCAGCAGCTCCGTGACAGGGGGCGAGCAGTACTTC
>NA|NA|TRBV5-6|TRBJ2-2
CASSTPDSPELFF
TGTGCCAGCAGCACCCCGGACTCCCCGGAGCTGTTTTTT